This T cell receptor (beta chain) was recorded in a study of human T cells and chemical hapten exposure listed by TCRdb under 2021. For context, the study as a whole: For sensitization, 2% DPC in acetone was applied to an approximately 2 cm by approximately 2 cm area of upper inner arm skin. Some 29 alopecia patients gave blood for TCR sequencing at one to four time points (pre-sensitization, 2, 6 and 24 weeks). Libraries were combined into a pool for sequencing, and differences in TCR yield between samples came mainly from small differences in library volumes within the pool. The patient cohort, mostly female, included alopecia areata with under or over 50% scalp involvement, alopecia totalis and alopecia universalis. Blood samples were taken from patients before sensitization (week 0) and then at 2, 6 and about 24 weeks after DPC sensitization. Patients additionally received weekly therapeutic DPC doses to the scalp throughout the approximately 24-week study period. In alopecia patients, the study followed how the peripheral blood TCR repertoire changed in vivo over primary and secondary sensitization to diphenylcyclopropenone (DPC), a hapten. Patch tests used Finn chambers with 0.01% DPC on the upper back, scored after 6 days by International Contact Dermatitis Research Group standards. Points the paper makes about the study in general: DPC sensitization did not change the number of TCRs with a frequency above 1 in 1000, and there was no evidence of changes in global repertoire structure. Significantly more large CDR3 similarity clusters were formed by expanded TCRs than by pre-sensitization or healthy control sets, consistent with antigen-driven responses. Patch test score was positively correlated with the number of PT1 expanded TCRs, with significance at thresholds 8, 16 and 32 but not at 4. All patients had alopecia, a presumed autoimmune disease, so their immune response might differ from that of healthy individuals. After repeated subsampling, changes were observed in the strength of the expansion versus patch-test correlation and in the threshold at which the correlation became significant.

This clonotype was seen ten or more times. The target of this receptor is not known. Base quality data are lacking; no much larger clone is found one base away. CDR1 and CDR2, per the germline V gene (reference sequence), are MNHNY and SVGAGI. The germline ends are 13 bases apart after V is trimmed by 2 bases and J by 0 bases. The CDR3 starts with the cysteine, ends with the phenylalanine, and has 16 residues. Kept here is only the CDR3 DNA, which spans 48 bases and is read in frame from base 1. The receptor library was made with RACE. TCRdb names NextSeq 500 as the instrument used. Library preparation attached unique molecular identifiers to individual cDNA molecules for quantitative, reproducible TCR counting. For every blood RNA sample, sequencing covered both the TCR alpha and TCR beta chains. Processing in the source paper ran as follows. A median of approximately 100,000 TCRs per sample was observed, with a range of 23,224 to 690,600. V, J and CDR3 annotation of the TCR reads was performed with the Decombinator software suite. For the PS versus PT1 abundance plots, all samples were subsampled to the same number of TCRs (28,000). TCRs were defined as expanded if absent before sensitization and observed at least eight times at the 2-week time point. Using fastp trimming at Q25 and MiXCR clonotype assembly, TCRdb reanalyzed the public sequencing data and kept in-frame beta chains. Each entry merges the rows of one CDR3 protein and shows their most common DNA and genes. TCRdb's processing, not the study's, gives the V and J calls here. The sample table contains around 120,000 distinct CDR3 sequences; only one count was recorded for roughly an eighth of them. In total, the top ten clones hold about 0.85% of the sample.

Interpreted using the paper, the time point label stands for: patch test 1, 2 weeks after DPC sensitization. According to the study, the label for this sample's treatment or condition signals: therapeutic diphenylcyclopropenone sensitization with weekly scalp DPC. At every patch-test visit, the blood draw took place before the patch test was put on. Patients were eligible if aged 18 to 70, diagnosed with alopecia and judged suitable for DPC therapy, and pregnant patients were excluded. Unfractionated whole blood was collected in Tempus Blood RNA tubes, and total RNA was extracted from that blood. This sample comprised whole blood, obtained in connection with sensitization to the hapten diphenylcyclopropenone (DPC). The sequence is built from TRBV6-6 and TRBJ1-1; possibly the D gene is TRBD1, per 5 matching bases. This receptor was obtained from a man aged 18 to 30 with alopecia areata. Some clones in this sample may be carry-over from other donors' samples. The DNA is TGTGCCAGCAGTTACCGTCCCTGGGGCATGAACACTGAAGCTTTCTTT. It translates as CASSYRPWGMNTEAFF.